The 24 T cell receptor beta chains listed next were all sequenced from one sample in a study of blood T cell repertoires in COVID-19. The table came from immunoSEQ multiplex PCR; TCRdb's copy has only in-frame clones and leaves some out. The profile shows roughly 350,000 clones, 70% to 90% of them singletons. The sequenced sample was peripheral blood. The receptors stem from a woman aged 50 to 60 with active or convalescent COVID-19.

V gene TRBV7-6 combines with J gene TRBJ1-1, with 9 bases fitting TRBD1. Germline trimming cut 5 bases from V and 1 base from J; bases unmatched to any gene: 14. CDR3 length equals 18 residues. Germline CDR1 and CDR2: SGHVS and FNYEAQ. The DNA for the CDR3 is TGTGCCAGCAGCCCTCAATCCGGGACAGGGTCGAGGAACACTGAAGCTTTCTTT. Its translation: CASSPQSGTGSRNTEAFF.

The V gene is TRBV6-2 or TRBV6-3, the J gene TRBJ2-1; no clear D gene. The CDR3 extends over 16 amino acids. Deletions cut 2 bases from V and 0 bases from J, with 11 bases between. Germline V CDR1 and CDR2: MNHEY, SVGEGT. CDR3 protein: CASSYSPGSSYNEQFF. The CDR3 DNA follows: TGTGCCAGCAGTTACAGTCCAGGCAGCTCCTACAATGAGCAGTTCTTC.

Here the CDR3 reads CASSLERGFSLSSTDTQYF. The DNA of the CDR3 is TGTGCCAGCAGCTTGGAAAGGGGTTTCTCCTTATCTAGCACAGATACGCAGTATTTT. The chain carries TRBV13 and TRBJ2-3, with D tentatively TRBD1 (5 bases). The ends were cut back, 3 bases at V and 0 bases at J, with 22 bases in the middle. CDR1 is PRHDT, CDR2 FYEKMQ, per germline (reference sequence). The CDR3 consists of 19 residues.

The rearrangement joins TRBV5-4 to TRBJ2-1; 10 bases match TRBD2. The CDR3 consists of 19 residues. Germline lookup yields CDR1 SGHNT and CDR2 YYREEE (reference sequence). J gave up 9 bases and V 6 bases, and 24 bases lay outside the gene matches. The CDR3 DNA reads TGTGCCAGCACCCCCGCGGGGCCTAGCGGGGGAACCGGCCGGACTGAGCAGTTCTTC. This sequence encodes CASTPAGPSGGTGRTEQFF.

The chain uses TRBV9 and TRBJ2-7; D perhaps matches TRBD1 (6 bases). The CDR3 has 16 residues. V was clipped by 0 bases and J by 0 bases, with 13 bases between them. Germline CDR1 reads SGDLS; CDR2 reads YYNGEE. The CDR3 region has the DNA TGTGCCAGCAGCGTAGGACTAAGGGGGACCTCCTACGAGCAGTACTTC. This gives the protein CASSVGLRGTSYEQYF.

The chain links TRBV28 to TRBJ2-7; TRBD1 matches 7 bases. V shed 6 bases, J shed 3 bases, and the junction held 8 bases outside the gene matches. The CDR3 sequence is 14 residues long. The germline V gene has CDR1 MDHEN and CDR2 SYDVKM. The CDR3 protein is CASSPDRVRYEQYF. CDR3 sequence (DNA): TGTGCCAGCAGCCCCGACAGGGTCCGCTACGAGCAGTACTTC.

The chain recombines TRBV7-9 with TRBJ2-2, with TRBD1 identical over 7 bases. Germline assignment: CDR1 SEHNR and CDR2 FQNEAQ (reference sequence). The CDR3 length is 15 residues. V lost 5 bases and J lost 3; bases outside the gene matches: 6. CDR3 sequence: CASSPGQLHTGELFF. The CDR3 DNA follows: TGTGCCAGCAGCCCGGGACAGCTCCACACCGGGGAGCTGTTTTTT.

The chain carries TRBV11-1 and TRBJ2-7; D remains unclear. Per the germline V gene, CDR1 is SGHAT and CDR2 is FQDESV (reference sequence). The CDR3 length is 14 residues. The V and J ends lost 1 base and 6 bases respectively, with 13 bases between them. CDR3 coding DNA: TGTGCCAGCAGCTTAGTGGGCACATCGCCCGAGCAGTACTTC. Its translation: CASSLVGTSPEQYF.

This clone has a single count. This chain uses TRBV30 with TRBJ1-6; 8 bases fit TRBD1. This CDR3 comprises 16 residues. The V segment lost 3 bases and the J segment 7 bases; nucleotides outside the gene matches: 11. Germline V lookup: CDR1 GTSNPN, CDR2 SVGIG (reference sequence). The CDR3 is CAWSSPPGGSNSPLHF. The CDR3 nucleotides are TGTGCCTGGAGCTCCCCCCCAGGGGGCTCGAATTCACCCCTCCACTTT.

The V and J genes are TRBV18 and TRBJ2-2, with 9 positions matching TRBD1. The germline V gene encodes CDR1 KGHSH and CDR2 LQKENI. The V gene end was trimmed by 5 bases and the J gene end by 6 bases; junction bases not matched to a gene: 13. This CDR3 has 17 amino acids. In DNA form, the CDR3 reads TGTGCCAGCTCATCCGATAACAGGGGGCTATCGGCCGGGGAGCTGTTTTTT. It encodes CASSSDNRGLSAGELFF.

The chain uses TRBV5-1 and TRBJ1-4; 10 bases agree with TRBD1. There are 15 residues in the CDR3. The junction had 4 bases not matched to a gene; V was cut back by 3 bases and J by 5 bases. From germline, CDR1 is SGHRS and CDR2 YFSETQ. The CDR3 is CASSSGGQGNEKLFF. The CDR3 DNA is TGCGCCAGCAGCTCGGGGGGACAGGGGAATGAAAAACTGTTTTTT.

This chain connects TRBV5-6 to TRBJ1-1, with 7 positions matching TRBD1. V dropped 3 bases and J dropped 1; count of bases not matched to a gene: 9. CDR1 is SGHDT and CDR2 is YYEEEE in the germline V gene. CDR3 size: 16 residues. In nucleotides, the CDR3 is TGTGCCAGCAGCTCCAGACACAGGGGAGGGAACACTGAAGCTTTCTTT. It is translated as CASSSRHRGGNTEAFF.

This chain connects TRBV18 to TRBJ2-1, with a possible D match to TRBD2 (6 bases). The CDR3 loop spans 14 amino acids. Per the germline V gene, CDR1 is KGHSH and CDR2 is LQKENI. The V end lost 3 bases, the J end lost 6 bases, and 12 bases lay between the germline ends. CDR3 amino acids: CASSPAPAGNEQFF. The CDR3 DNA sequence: TGTGCCAGCTCACCGGCGCCAGCGGGCAATGAGCAGTTCTTC.

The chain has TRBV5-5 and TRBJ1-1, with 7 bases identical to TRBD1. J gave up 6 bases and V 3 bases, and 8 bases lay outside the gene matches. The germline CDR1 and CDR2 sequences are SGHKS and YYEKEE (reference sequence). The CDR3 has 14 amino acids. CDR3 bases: TGTGCCAGCAGCTCCCAAGGGGGCTTGGCTGAAGCTTTCTTT. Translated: CASSSQGGLAEAFF.

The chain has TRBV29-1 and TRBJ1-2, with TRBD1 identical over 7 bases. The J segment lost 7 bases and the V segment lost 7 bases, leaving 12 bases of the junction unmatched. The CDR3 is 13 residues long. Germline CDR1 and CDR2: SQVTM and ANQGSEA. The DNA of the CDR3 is TGCAGCGCGGGGTTTCGACAGGGCGGTGGCTACACCTTC. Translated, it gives CSAGFRQGGGYTF.

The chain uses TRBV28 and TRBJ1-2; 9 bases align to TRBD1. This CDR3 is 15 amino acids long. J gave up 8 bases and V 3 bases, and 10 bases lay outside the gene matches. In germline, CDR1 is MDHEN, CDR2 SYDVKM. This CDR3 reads CASSFGVTGGNGYTF. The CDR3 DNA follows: TGTGCCAGCAGTTTCGGAGTCACAGGGGGCAACGGCTACACCTTC.

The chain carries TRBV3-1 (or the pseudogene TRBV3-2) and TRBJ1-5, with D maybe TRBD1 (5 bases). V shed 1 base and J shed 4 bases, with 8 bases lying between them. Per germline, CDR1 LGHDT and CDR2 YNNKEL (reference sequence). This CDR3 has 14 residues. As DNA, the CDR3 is TGTGCCAGCAGCCAAGCGGAGGGGAATCAGCCCCAGCATTTT. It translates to CASSQAEGNQPQHF.

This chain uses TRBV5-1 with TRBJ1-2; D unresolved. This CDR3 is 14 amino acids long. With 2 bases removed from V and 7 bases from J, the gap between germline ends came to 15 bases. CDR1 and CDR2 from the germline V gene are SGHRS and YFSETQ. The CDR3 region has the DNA TGCGCCAGCAGCTTTACCAGGAATAAGGTTGGCTACACCTTC. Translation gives CASSFTRNKVGYTF.

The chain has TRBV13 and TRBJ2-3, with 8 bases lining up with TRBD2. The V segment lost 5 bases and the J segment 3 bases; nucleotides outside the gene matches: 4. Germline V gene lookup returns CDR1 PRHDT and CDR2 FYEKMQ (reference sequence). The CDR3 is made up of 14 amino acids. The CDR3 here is CASSRGGWTDTQYF. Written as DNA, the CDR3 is TGTGCCAGCAGCCGCGGGGGGTGGACAGATACGCAGTATTTT. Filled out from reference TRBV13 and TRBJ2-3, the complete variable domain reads AAGVIQSPRHLIKEKRETATLKCYPIPRHDTVYWYQQGPGQDPQFLISFYEKMQSDKGSIPDRFSAQQFSDYHSELNMSSLELGDSALYFCASSRGGWTDTQYFGPGTRLTVL.

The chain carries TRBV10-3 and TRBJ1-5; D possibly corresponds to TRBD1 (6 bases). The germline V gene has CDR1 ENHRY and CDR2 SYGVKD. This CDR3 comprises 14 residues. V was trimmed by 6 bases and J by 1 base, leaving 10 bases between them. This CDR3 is CAISDGQSNQPQHF. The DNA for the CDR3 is TGTGCCATCAGCGACGGACAGAGCAATCAGCCCCAGCATTTT.

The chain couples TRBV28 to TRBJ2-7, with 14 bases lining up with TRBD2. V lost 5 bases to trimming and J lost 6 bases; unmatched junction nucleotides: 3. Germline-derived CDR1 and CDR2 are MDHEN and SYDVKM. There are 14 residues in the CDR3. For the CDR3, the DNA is TGTGCCAGCAGTCCGGGACTAGCGGGAGTCGAGCAGTACTTC. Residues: CASSPGLAGVEQYF.

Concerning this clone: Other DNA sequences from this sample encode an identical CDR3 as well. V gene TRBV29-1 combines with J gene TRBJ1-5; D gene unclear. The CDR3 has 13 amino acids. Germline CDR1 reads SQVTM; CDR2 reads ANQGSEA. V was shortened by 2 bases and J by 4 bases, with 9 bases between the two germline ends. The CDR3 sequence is CSVEFGGNQPQHF. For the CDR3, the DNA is TGCAGCGTTGAATTCGGAGGGAATCAGCCCCAGCATTTT.

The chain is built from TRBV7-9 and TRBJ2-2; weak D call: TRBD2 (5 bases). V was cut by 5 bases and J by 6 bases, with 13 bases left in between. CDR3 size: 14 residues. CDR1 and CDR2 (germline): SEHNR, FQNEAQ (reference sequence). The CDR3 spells CASSRGGISGELFF. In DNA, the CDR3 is TGTGCCAGCAGCCGGGGTGGTATATCCGGGGAGCTGTTTTTT.

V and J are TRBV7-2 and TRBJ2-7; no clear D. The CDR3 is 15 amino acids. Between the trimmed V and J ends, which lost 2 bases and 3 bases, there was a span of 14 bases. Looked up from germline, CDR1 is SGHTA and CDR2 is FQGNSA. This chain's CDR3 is CASSLQAGSFYEQYF. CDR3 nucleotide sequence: TGTGCCAGCAGCTTACAGGCAGGATCGTTCTACGAGCAGTACTTC. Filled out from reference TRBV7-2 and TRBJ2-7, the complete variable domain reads GAGVSQSPSNKVTEKGKDVELRCDPISGHTALYWYRQSLGQGLEFLIYFQGNSAPDKSGLPSDRFSAERTGGSVSTLTIQRTQQEDSAVYLCASSLQAGSFYEQYFGPGTRLTVT.